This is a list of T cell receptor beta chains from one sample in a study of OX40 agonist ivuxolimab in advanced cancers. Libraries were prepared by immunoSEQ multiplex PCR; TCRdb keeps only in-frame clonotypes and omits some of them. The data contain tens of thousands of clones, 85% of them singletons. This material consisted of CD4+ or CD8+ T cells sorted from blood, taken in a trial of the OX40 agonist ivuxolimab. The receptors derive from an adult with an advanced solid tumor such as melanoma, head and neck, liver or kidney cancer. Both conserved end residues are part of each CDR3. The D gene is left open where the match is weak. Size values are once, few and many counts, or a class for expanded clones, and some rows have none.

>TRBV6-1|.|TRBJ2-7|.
TGTGCCAGCAGTAAGACAGGAATGCTATCCTACGAGCAGTACTTC
CASSKTGMLSYEQYF
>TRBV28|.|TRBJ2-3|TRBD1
TGTGCCTCGACCGGGACAGGTATCACAGATACGCAGTATTTT
CASTGTGITDTQYF
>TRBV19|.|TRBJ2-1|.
TGTGCCAGTAGTAGGAACCGCGACAATGAGCAGTTCTTC
CASSRNRDNEQFF
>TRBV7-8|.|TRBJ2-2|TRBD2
TGTGCCAGCAGCTTAGATGGAGACCGACTAGCGGGGGGGAACACCGGGGAGCTGTTTTTT
CASSLDGDRLAGGNTGELFF
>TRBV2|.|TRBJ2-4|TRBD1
TGTGCCAGCAGTGTGGAGACAGGGGGATGGGACATTCAGTACTTC
CASSVETGGWDIQYF
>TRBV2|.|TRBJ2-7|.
TGTGCCAGCAGTGAAGCGGGTGGGGAGCAGTACTTC
CASSEAGGEQYF
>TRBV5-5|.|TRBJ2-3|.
TGTGCCAGCAGCCCGAGCGGGAGCACAGATACGCAGTATTTT
CASSPSGSTDTQYF
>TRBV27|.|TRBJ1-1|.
TGTGCCAGCAGTTCCGCCCGGGGGGCTGGAACTGAAGCTTTCTTT
CASSSARGAGTEAFF
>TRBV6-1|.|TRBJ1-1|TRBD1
TGTGCCAGCAGTGAGATACAGGGGTTGAACACTGAAGCTTTCTTT
CASSEIQGLNTEAFF
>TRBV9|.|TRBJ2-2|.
TGTGCCAGCAGCCCTAGGACCACCGGGGAGCTGTTTTTT
CASSPRTTGELFF
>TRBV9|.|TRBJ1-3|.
TGTGCCAGCAGCGAAGGGGCAGCCAACTCTGGAAACACCATATATTTT
CASSEGAANSGNTIYF
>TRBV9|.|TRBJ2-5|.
TGTGCCAGCAGCCCCCAAGGTATCCAAGAGACCCAGTACTTC
CASSPQGIQETQYF
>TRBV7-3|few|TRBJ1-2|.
TGTGCCAGCAGCCCAAGGGGGGGTAATGGCTACACCTTC
CASSPRGGNGYTF
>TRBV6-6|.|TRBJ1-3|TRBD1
TGTGCCAGCAGTTACTCCCCTGGACAGGGAGGAAACACCATATATTTT
CASSYSPGQGGNTIYF
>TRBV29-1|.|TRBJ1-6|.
TGCAGCGCAGCCGTCGCAGATCCCAATTCACCCCTCCACTTT
CSAAVADPNSPLHF
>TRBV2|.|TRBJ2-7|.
TGTGCCAGCAGTGAGGGCAGGGCTGTTACGACGTTGGACGAGCAGTACTTC
CASSEGRAVTTLDEQYF
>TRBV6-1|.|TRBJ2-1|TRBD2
TGTGCCAGCCGTGGGACTAGATTCTACAATGAGCAGTTCTTC
CASRGTRFYNEQFF
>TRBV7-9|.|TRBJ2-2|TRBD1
TGTGCCAGCAGCTTAGCGTTTGGACAGGGGGGCTCCGGGGAGCTGTTTTTT
CASSLAFGQGGSGELFF
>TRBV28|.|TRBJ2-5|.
TGTGCCAGCAGTCTCGGTTCATTAGGGGAGACCCAGTACTTC
CASSLGSLGETQYF
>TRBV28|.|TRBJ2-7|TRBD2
TGTGCCAGCAGCGCCCCCAAGCGGGGGGGATCCTACGAGCAGTACTTC
CASSAPKRGGSYEQYF
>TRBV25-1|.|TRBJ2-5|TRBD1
TGTGCCAGCAGTGACACGACGGGACAGGGACAGGAGACCCAGTACTTC
CASSDTTGQGQETQYF
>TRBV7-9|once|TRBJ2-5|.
TGTGCCAGCAGCTTCCTAGCCCAAGAGACCCAGTACTTC
CASSFLAQETQYF
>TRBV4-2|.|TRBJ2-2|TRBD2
TGTGCCAGCAGCCGATTAGCGGGAGGGCCAGACACCGGGGAGCTGTTTTTT
CASSRLAGGPDTGELFF